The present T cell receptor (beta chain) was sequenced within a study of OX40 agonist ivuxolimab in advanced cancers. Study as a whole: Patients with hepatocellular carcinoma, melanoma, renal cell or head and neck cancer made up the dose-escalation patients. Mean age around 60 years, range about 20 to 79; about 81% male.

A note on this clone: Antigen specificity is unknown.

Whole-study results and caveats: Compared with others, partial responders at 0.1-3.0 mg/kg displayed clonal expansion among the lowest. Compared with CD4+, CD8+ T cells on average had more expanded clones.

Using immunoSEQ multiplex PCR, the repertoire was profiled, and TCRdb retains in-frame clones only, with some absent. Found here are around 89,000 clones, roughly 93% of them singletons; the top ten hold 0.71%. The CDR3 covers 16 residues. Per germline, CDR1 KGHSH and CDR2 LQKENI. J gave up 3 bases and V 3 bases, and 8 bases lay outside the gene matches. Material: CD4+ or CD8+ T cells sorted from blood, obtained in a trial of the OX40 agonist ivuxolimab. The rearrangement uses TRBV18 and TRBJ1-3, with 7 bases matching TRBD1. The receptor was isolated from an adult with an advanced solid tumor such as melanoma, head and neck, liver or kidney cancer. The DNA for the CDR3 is TGTGCCAGCTCACCCCGCACAGGGGTCGATGGAAACACCATATATTTT. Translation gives CASSPRTGVDGNTIYF.